There are a few counts of the clone carrying this T cell receptor (beta chain). Library preparation (for TCRbeta) was performed with unique molecular identifiers. TCRdb itself ran the PCR reads through MiXCR, one entry per CDR3 protein. This sample has hundreds of thousands of distinct CDR3 sequences; roughly 17% occur once, and the top ten carry 0.8% to 1.1%. These data belong to a study of T-cell reconstitution after alpha-beta-depleted transplantation in children. Germline V gives CDR1 WSHSY, CDR2 SAAADI. With V trimmed by 4 bases and J by 9 bases, 9 bases remained unmatched. The CDR3 length is 15 residues.

Sequenced here: PBMCs from the stem cell graft donor, sampled from the stem cell graft. The source is a human donor who donated a stem cell graft to a child with acute myeloid leukemia. The rearrangement uses TRBV10-2 and TRBJ2-1; 10 nucleotides align to TRBD1. The CDR3: CASSAGQGGKSEQFF. The CDR3 DNA is TGCGCCAGCAGTGCTGGACAGGGGGGGAAGAGTGAGCAGTTCTTC.